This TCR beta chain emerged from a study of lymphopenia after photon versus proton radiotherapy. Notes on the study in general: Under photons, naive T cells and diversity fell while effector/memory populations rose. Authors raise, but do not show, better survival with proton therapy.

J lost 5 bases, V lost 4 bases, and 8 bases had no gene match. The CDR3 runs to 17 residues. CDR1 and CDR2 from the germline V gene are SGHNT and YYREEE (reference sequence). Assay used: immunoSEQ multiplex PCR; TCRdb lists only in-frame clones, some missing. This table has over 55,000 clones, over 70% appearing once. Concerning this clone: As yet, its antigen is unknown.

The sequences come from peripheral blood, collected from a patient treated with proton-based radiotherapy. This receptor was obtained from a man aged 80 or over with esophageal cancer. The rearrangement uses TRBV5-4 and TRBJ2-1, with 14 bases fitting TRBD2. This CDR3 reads CASSGGTSGSGDNEQFF. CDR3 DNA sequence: TGTGCCAGCAGCGGGGGGACTAGCGGGAGTGGGGACAATGAGCAGTTCTTC.